This T cell receptor beta chain was documented in a study of human T cells and chemical hapten exposure. Study context: Investigators sensitized roughly 2 cm by roughly 2 cm of upper inner arm skin with 2% DPC. TCR yields per sample varied mostly from small pooled library volume differences. Findings and limits, study-wide: A positive correlation with patch test score was found for PT1 expanded TCR counts.

Sample time point: pre-sensitization, week 0. This sample's treatment: therapeutic diphenylcyclopropenone sensitization with weekly scalp DPC. The germline V and J ends were trimmed by 0 bases and 10 bases, with 12 bases remaining between them. The CDR3 covers 13 residues. CDR1 is LGHNA, CDR2 YSLEER, per germline. Authors' analysis steps: Sample-level TCR yields exhibited a median of roughly 96,000, with a range of roughly 20,000 to 690,600. MiXCR was run by TCRdb on the RACE reads, yielding one entry per CDR3 protein. The V and J calls shown here were made by TCRdb, not taken from the authors' results. In the table there are some 51,000 distinct CDR3 sequences, 9.4% of which are singletons. This clonotype has ten or more counts. The antigen is not known.

The chain recombines TRBV4-3 with TRBJ1-1; TRBD1 is a possible D gene (5 bases). The starting material was whole blood, obtained in connection with sensitization to the hapten diphenylcyclopropenone (DPC). The TCR sequence derives from a woman aged 40 to 50 with alopecia areata. Some clones in this sample may be carry-over from other donors' samples. The CDR3 DNA sequence: TGCGCCAGCAGCCAAGATACGGGGGAGAGAGCTTTCTTT. Translation: CASSQDTGERAFF.